This T cell receptor beta chain was found in a study of post-analysis software for immune sequencing data. Unique molecular identifiers featured in each of the TCR beta cDNA libraries. TCRdb itself ran the PCR reads through MiXCR, one entry per CDR3 protein. This sample has roughly 160,000 distinct CDR3 sequences; roughly 34% occur once, and the top ten carry under 30%. This clonotype has only a few counts. The TCR sequence derives from a girl under 18 with multiple sclerosis. This specimen was blood, taken after autologous hematopoietic stem cell transplantation.

CDR3 bases: TGTGCCAGCAGTTTAAGCGGTCTCGAGACCCAGTACTTC. Translation gives CASSLSGLETQYF. V and J are TRBV12-3 or TRBV12-4 and TRBJ2-5; a weak D match, TRBD2 (5 bases). Trimming cost V 2 bases and J 5 bases, with 9 bases left between them. The CDR3 is 13 residues long.